This T cell receptor (beta chain) was captured by sequencing in a study of CD8+ T cells in alopecia areata. The CDR3 is 16 residues long. V gave up 3 bases and J gave up 8 bases, with 20 bases separating them. Germline-derived CDR1 and CDR2 are GTSNPN and SVGIG (reference sequence). As for treatment: oral pan-JAK inhibitor, 5-10 mg twice daily. Sequencing used cDNA as its template, made by extracting RNA and reverse transcribing it. Method: immunoSEQ multiplex PCR; TCRdb's copy keeps in-frame clones and lacks some. The sample carries under 300,000 clones, around 64% recorded once. The gene calls are TRBV30 and TRBJ1-6; D gene ambiguous. Here the sequenced sample was CD4+ T cells sorted from blood, taken at approximately week 51, from a patient treated with tofacitinib. The receptor's source is a human donor with alopecia areata. CDR3 amino acids: CAWSDYGRLTYSPLHF. The CDR3 coding sequence is TGTGCCTGGAGCGACTACGGACGGCTAACCTATTCACCCCTCCACTTT.